The rows below give T cell receptor beta chains drawn from one sample of a study of cytomegalovirus exposure and HLA in healthy donors. Produced via immunoSEQ multiplex PCR; TCRdb's table is partial and in-frame only. The sample lists around 140,000 clones; more than 55% were seen once. Specimen: PBMCs. These receptors were taken from a woman aged 60-70 years in good health and CMV-seronegative. The CDR3 runs from the conserved cysteine through the conserved F or W. Fields, in order: V gene, clone size, D gene, J gene, CDR3 protein, CDR3 DNA. D genes are given only for firm matches. Where a row states a size, it is once, few, many or the class of an expanded clone; other rows omit it.

TRBV6-1	NA	TRBD1	TRBJ1-2	CASSADRGTYGYTF	TGTGCCAGCAGTGCAGACAGGGGTACCTATGGCTACACCTTC
TRBV9	once	NA	TRBJ2-5	CASSVGGEVWETQYF	TGTGCCAGCAGCGTCGGGGGAGAAGTCTGGGAGACCCAGTACTTC
TRBV19	NA	NA	TRBJ1-1	CASSIGAENTEAFF	TGTGCCAGTAGTATAGGGGCAGAGAACACTGAAGCTTTCTTT
TRBV10-3	NA	NA	TRBJ1-2	CATALTESNYGYTF	TGTGCCACGGCCCTGACAGAGTCCAACTATGGCTACACCTTC
TRBV5-4	NA	NA	TRBJ2-1	CASSPPVTTYNEQFF	TGTGCCAGCAGCCCCCCCGTTACTACCTACAATGAGCAGTTCTTC
TRBV4-1	NA	NA	TRBJ2-2	CASSQVSANTGELFF	TGCGCCAGCAGCCAAGTTTCAGCGAACACCGGGGAGCTGTTTTTT
TRBV11-2	once	NA	TRBJ2-1	CASSLEGWTSLNEQFF	TGTGCCAGCAGCTTAGAGGGATGGACTTCGCTCAATGAGCAGTTCTTC
TRBV11-2	once	NA	TRBJ1-5	CASSLGQGSNQPQHF	TGTGCCAGCAGCTTAGGGCAGGGGAGCAATCAGCCCCAGCATTTT
TRBV28	few	TRBD1	TRBJ2-7	CASSPHTGGLAYEQYF	TGTGCCAGCAGTCCACACACAGGGGGCCTAGCCTACGAGCAGTACTTC
TRBV9	NA	TRBD2	TRBJ2-2	CASSVEAGGPFGELFF	TGTGCCAGCAGCGTAGAAGCGGGGGGGCCTTTCGGGGAGCTGTTTTTT
TRBV5-1	NA	TRBD1	TRBJ2-2	CASSLGSQGATGELFF	TGCGCCAGCAGCTTGGGATCTCAGGGGGCAACCGGGGAGCTGTTTTTT
TRBV7-2	NA	TRBD2	TRBJ2-5	CASSFALAGGYQETQYF	TGTGCCAGCAGCTTCGCACTAGCGGGGGGATACCAAGAGACCCAGTACTTC
TRBV19	NA	TRBD2	TRBJ2-3	CASSIGGGTSGNRDTQYF	TGTGCCAGTAGTATCGGCGGCGGGACTAGCGGGAACCGAGATACGCAGTATTTT
TRBV11-2	NA	TRBD1	TRBJ1-3	CASSFGQESSGNTIYF	TGTGCCAGCAGCTTCGGACAGGAGAGCTCTGGAAACACCATATATTTT
TRBV6-1	NA	NA	TRBJ1-6	CASSEFSSYNSPLHF	TGTGCCAGCAGTGAATTCAGCTCCTATAATTCACCCCTCCACTTT
TRBV11-2	NA	TRBD1	TRBJ1-2	CASSLGGGRDRGLRGYTF	TGTGCCAGCAGCTTAGGGGGGGGTCGGGACAGGGGGTTACGAGGCTACACCTTC
TRBV6-5	NA	NA	TRBJ1-5	CASSYSGGLQPQHF	TGTGCCAGCAGTTACTCAGGGGGTTTGCAGCCCCAGCATTTT
TRBV4-3	few	NA	TRBJ2-1	CASSRQGGPTSQFF	TGCGCCAGCAGCCGCCAGGGGGGACCTACATCGCAGTTCTTC
TRBV10-3	NA	NA	TRBJ2-5	CAISDGGRSVAQYF	TGTGCCATCAGTGATGGGGGGAGGTCAGTGGCCCAGTACTTC
TRBV5-6	NA	NA	TRBJ2-7	CASSLERDNSEYF	TGTGCCAGCAGCTTGGAGCGGGACAACTCCGAGTACTTC
TRBV5-1	once	NA	TRBJ2-2	CASKRGSNTGELFF	TGCGCCAGCAAAAGGGGGTCGAACACCGGGGAGCTGTTTTTT
TRBV14	NA	NA	TRBJ1-1	CASSQDWGQALNTEAFF	TGTGCCAGCAGCCAAGATTGGGGGCAAGCCCTGAACACTGAAGCTTTCTTT
TRBV10-2	NA	TRBD2	TRBJ2-3	CASSERGGPFAQYF	TGCGCCAGCAGTGAGCGGGGGGGCCCGTTCGCGCAGTATTTT
TRBV11-1	few	TRBD1	TRBJ1-1	CASSWGQGNTEAFF	TGTGCCAGCAGCTGGGGACAGGGGAACACTGAAGCTTTCTTT
TRBV5-6	NA	TRBD1	TRBJ2-1	CASSRDRTPYNEQFF	TGTGCCAGCAGCAGGGACAGAACCCCCTACAATGAGCAGTTCTTC
TRBV7-2	few	TRBD2	TRBJ2-7	CASSLGGGGTPYEQYF	TGTGCCAGCAGCTTAGGTGGCGGGGGGACTCCCTACGAGCAGTACTTC
TRBV28	few	NA	TRBJ2-7	CASSPTSNEQYF	TGTGCCAGCAGTCCCACGAGTAACGAGCAGTACTTC
TRBV29-1	NA	NA	TRBJ1-6	CSVEDDPSKPLHF	TGCAGCGTTGAAGATGATCCATCTAAGCCCCTCCACTTT
TRBV9	NA	NA	TRBJ2-1	CASSFSQGNEQFF	TGTGCCAGCAGCTTTTCCCAGGGGAATGAGCAGTTCTTC